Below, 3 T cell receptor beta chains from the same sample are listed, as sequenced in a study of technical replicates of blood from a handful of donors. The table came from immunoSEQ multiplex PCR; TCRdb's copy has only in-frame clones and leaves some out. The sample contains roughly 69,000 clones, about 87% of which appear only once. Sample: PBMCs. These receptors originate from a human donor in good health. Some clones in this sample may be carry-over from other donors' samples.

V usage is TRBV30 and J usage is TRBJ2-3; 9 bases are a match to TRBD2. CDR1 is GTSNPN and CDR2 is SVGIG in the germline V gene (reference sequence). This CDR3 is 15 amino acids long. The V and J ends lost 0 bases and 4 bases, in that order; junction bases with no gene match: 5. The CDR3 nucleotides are TGTGCCTGGAGTGTGGGCGGGAGGGCTTCAGATACGCAGTATTTT. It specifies CAWSVGGRASDTQYF. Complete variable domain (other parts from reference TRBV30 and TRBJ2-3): SQTIHQWPATLVQPVGSPLSLECTVEGTSNPNLYWYRQAAGRGLQLLFYSVGIGQISSEVPQNLSASRPQDRQFILSSKKLLLSDSGFYLCAWSVGGRASDTQYFGPGTRLTVL.

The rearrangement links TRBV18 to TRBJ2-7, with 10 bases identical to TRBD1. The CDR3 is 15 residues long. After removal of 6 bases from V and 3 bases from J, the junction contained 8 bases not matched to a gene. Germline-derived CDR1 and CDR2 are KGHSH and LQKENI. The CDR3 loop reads CASSIPGQGIYEQYF. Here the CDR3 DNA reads TGTGCCAGCTCTATACCGGGACAGGGGATCTACGAGCAGTACTTC.

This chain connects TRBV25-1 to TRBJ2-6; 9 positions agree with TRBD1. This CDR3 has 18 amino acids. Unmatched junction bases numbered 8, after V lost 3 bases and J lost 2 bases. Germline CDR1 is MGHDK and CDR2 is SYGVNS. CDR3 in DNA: TGTGCCAGCAGTGATAACAGGGGGCGTAGCACTGGGGCCAACGTCCTGACTTTC. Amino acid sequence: CASSDNRGRSTGANVLTF.